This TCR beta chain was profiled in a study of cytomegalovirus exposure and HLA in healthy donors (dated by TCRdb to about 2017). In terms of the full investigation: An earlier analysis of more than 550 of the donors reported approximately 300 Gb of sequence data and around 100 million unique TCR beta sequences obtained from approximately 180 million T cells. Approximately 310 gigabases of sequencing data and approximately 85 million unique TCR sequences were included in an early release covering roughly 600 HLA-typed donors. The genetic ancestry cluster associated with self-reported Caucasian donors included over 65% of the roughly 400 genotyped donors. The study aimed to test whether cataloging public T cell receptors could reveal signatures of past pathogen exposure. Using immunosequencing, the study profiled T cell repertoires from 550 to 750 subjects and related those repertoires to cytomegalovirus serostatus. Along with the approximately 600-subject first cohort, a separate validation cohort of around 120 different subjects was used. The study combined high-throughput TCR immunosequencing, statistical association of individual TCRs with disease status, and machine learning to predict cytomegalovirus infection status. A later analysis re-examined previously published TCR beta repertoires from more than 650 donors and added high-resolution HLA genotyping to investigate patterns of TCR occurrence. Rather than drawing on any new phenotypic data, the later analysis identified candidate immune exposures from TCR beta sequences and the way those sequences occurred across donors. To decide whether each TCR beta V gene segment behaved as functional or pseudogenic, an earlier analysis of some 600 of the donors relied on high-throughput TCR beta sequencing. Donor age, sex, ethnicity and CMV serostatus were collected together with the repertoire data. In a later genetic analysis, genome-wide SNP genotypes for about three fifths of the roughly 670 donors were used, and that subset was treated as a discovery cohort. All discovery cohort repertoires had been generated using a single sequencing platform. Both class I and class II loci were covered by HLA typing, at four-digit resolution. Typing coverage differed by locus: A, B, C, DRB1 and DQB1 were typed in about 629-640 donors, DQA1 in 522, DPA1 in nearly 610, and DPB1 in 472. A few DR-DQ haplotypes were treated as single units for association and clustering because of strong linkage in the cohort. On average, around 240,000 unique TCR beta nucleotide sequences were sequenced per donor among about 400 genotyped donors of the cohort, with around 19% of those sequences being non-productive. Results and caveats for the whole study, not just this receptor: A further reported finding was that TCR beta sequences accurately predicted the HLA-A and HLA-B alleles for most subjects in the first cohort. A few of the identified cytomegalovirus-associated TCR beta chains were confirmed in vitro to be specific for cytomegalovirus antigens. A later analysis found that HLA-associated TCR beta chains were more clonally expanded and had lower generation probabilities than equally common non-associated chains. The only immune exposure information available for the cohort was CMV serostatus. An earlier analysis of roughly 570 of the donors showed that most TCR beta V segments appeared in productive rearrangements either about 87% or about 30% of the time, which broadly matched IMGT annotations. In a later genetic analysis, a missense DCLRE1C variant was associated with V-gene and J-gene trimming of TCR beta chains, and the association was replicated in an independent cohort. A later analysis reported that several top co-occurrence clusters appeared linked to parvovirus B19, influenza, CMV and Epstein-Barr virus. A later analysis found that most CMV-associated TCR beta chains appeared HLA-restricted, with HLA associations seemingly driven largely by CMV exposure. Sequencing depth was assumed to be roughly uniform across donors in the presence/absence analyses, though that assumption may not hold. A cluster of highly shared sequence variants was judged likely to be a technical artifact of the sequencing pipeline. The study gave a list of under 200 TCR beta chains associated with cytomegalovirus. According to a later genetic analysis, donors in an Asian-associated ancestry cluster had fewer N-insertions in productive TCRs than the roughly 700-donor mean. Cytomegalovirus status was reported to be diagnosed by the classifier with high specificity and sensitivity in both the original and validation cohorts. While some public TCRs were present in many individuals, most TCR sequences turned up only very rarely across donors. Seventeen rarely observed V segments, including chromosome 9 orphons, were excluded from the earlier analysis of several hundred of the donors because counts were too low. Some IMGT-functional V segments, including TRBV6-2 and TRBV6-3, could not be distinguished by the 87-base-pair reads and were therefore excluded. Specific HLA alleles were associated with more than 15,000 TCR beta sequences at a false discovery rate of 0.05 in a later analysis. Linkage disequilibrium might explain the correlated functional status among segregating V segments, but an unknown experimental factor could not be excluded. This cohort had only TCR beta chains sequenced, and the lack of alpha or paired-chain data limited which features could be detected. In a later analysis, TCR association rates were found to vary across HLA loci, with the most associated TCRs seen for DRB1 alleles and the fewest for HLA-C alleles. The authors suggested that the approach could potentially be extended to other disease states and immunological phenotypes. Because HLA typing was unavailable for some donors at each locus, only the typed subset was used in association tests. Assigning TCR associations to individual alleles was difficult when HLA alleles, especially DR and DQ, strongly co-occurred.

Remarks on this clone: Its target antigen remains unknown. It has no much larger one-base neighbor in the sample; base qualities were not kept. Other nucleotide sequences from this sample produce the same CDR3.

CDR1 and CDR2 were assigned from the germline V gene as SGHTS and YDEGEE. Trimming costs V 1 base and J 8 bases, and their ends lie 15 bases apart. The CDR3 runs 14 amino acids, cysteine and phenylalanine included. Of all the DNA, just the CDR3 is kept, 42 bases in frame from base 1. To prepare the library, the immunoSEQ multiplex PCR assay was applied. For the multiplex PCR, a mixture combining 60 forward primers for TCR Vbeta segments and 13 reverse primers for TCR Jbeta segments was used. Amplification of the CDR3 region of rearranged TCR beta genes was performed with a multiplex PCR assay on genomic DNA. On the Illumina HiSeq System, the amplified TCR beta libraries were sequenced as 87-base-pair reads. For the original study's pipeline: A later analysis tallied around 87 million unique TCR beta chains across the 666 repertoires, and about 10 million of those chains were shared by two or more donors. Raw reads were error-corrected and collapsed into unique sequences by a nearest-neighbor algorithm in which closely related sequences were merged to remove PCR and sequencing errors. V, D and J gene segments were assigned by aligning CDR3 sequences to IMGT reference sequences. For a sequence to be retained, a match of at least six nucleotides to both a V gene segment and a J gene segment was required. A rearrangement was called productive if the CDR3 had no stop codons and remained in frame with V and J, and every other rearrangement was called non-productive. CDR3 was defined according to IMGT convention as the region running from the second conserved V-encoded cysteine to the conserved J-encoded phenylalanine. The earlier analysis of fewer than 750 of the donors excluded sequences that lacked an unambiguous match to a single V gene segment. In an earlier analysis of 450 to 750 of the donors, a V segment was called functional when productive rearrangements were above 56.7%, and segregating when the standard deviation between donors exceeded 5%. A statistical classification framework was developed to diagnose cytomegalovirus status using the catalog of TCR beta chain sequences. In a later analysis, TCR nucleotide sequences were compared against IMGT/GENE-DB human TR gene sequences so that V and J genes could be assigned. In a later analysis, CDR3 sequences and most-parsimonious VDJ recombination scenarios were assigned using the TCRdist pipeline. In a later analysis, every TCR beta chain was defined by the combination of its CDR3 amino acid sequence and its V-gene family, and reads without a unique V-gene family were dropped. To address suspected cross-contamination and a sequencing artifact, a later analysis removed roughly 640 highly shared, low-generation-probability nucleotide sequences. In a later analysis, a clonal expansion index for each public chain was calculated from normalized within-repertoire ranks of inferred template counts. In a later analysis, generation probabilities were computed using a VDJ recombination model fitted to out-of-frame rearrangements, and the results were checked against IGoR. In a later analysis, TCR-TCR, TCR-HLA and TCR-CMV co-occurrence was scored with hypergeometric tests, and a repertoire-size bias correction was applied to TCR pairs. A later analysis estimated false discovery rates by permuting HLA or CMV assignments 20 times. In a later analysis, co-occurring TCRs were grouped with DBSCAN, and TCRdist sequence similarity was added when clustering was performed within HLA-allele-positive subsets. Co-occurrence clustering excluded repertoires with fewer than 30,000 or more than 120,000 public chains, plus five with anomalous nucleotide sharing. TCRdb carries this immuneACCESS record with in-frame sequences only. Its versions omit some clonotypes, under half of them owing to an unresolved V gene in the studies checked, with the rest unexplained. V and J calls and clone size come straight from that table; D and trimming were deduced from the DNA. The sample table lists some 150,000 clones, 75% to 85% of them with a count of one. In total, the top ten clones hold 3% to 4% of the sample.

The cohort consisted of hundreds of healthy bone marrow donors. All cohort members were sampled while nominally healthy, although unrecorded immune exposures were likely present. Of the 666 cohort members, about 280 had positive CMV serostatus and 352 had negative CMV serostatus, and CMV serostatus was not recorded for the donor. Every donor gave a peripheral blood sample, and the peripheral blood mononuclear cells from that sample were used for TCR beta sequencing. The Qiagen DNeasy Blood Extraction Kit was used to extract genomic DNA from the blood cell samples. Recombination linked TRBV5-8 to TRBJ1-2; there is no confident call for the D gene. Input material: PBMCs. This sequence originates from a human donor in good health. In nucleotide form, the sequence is TGTGCCAGCAGCTTGCTGTGGGCCCCTCAGGGCTACACCTTC. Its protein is CASSLLWAPQGYTF.